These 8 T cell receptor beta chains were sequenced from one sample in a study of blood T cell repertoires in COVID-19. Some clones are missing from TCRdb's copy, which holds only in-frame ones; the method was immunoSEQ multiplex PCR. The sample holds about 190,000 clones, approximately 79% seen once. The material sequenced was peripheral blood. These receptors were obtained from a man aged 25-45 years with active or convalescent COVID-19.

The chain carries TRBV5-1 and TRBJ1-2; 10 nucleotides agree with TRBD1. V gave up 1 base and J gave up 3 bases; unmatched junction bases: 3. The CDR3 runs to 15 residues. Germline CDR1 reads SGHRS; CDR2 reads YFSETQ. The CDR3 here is CASSLSGTGDYGYTF. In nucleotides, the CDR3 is TGCGCCAGCAGCTTGTCCGGGACAGGGGACTATGGCTACACCTTC.

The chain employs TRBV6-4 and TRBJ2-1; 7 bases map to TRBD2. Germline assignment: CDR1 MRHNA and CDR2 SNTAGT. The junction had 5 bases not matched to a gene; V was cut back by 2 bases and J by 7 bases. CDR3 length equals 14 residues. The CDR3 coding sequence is TGTGCCAGCAGTGACGGGGGGGTTAAAAATGAGCAGTTCTTC. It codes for CASSDGGVKNEQFF.

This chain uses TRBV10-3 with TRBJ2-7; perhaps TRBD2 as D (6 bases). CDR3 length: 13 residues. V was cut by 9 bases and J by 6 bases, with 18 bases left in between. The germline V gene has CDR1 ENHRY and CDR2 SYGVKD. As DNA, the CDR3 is TGTGCCATAGGTGGAGGGAAACCTACCGAGCAGTACGTC. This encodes CAIGGGKPTEQYV.

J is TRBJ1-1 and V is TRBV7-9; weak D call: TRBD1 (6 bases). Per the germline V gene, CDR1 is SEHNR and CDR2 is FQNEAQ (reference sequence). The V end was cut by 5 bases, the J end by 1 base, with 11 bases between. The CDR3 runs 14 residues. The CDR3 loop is CASSPWTENTEAFF. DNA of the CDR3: TGTGCCAGCAGCCCGTGGACAGAGAACACTGAAGCTTTCTTT.

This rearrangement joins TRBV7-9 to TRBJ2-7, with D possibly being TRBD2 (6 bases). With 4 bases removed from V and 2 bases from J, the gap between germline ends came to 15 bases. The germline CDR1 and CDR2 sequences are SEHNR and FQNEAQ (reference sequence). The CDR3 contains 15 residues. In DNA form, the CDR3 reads TGTGCCAGCAGCTCATCCGCGGGGAGGACCTACGAGCAGTACTTC. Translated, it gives CASSSSAGRTYEQYF.

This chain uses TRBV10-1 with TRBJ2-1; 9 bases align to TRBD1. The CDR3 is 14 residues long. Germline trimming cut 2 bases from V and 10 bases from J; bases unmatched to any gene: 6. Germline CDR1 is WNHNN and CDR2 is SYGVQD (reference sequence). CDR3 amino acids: CASSEGQGNREQFF. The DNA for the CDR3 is TGCGCCAGCAGTGAGGGACAGGGGAACCGCGAGCAGTTCTTC.

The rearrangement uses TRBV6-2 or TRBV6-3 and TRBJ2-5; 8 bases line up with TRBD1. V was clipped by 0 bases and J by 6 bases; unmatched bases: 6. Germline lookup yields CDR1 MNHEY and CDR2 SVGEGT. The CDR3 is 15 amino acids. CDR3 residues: CASSYSEDRAKTQYF. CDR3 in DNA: TGTGCCAGCAGTTACTCTGAGGACAGGGCAAAGACCCAGTACTTC.

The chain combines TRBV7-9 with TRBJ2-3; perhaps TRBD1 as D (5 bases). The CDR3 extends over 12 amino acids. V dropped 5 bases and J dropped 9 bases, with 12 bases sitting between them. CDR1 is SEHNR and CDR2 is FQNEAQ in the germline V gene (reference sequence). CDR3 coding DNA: TGTGCCAGCAGCCCCGGGCCAGGGACGCAGTATTTT. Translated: CASSPGPGTQYF. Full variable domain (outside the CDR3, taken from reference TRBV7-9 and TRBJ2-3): DTGVSQNPRHKITKRGQNVTFRCDPISEHNRLYWYRQTLGQGPEFLTYFQNEAQLEKSRLLSDRFSAERPKGSFSTLEIQRTEQGDSAMYLCASSPGPGTQYFGPGTRLTVL.